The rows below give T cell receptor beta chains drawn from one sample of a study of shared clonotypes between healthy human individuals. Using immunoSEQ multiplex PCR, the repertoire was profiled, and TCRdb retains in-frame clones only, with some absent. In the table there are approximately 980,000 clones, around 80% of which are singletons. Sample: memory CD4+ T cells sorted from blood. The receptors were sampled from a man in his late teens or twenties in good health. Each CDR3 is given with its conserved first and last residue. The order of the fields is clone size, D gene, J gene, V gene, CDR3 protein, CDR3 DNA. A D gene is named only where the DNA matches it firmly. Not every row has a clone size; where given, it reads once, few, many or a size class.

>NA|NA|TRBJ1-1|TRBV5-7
CASSFPQWATEAFF
TGTGCCAGCAGCTTTCCCCAGTGGGCCACTGAAGCTTTCTTT
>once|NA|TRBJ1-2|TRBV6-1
CASSERGGQNGYTF
TGTGCCAGCAGTGAAAGGGGGGGGCAGAATGGCTACACCTTC
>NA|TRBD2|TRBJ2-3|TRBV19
CASSIQRGLARTDTQYF
TGTGCCAGTAGTATTCAGCGGGGTTTGGCGAGAACAGATACGCAGTATTTT
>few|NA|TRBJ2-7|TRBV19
CASSPSGASGEQYF
TGTGCCAGTAGCCCCTCGGGGGCTTCGGGCGAGCAGTACTTC
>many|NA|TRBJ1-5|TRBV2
CASKSWGDDQPQHF
TGTGCCAGCAAAAGTTGGGGGGACGATCAGCCCCAGCATTTT
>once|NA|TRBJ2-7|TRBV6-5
CASNPADSYEQYF
TGTGCCAGCAACCCGGCGGACAGCTACGAGCAGTACTTC
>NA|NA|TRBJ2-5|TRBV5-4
CASSSHTGGVQETQYF
TGTGCCAGCAGCTCGCATACAGGGGGGGTCCAAGAGACCCAGTACTTC
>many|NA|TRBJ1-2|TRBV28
CADQDATGNYGYTF
TGTGCCGACCAAGATGCGACGGGAAACTATGGCTACACCTTC
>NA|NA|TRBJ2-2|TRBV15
CATSRGNRDTGELFF
TGTGCCACCAGCAGAGGCAACAGGGACACCGGGGAGCTGTTTTTT
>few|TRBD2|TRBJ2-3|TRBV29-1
CSVDQGRAADTQYF
TGCAGCGTTGACCAAGGGAGGGCCGCAGATACGCAGTATTTT
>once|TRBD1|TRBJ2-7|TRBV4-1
CASSTPGQGVGEQYF
TGCGCCAGCAGCACGCCGGGACAGGGGGTGGGAGAGCAGTACTTC
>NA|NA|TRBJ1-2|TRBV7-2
CASSSSNYGYTF
TGTGCCAGCAGCTCTTCTAACTATGGCTACACCTTC
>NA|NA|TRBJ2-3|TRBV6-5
CASRPVGKADTQYF
TGTGCCAGCAGGCCCGTGGGGAAGGCAGATACGCAGTATTTT
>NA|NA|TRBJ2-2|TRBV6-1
CASSEKGNTGELFF
TGTGCCAGCAGTGAAAAGGGTAACACCGGGGAGCTGTTTTTT
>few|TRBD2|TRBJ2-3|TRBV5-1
CASGMAGGPTDTQYF
TGCGCCAGCGGAATGGCGGGAGGGCCGACAGATACGCAGTATTTT
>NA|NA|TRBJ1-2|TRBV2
CASSGMGQTLGYTF
TGTGCCAGCAGTGGGATGGGACAAACTCTTGGCTACACCTTC
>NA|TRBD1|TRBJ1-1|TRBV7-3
CASSLLGTGNTEAFF
TGTGCCAGCAGCTTACTCGGGACAGGGAACACTGAAGCTTTCTTT
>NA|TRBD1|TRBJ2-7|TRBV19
CASSPGQGTSEQYF
TGTGCCAGTAGTCCTGGACAGGGAACATCCGAGCAGTACTTC
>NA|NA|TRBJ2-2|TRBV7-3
CASSSQGSNTGELFF
TGTGCCAGCAGCTCCCAGGGTTCGAACACCGGGGAGCTGTTTTTT
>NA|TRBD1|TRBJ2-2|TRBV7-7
CASSWTGNTGELFF
TGTGCTAGCAGCTGGACAGGGAACACCGGGGAGCTGTTTTTT
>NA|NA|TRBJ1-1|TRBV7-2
CASSPGRMNTEAFF
TGTGCCAGCAGCCCCGGCCGCATGAACACTGAAGCTTTCTTT
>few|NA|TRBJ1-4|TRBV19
CASSRRGRNEKLFF
TGTGCCAGTAGTAGACGGGGGCGGAATGAAAAACTGTTTTTT
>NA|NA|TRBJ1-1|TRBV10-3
CAISEAVNTEAFF
TGTGCCATCAGTGAGGCCGTGAACACTGAAGCTTTCTTT
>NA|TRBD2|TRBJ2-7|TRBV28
CASSLGLAGNYEQYF
TGTGCCAGCAGTTTAGGGCTAGCGGGGAACTACGAGCAGTACTTC
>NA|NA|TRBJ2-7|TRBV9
CASSVGGRSIEQYF
TGTGCCAGCAGCGTAGGGGGGAGGTCCATCGAGCAGTACTTC
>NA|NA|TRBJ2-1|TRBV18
CASSPSILGDEQFF
TGTGCCAGCTCACCATCAATATTAGGGGATGAGCAGTTCTTC
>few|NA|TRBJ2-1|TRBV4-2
CASSQGQGSYNEQFF
TGTGCCAGCAGCCAAGGCCAGGGATCCTACAATGAGCAGTTCTTC
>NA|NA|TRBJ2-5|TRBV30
CAWSPWGETQYF
TGTGCCTGGAGTCCCTGGGGGGAGACCCAGTACTTC
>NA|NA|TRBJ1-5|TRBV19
CASSPQWRGPQHF
TGTGCCAGTAGTCCCCAATGGAGGGGGCCCCAGCATTTT
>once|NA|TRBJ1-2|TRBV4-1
CASSQVGYGYTF
TGCGCCAGCAGCCAAGTGGGGTATGGCTACACCTTC
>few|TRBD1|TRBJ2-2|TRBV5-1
CASSSSQGATGELFF
TGCGCCAGCAGCTCATCACAGGGGGCCACCGGGGAGCTGTTTTTT
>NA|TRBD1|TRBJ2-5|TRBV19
CASSGGTGLRETQYF
TGTGCCAGTAGTGGCGGGACAGGATTGCGAGAGACCCAGTACTTC
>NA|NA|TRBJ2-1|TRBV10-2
CASFQVNNEQFF
TGCGCCAGTTTCCAGGTAAACAATGAGCAGTTCTTC
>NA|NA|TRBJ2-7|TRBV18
CASSPGTTVHEQYF
TGTGCCAGCTCACCGGGGACCACCGTCCACGAGCAGTACTTC
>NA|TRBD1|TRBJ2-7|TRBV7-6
CASSPRGTGVNEQYF
TGTGCCAGCAGCCCAAGGGGGACAGGGGTAAACGAGCAGTACTTC
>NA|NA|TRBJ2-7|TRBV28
CASIATSPFYEQYF
TGTGCCAGCATAGCAACTTCCCCCTTTTACGAGCAGTACTTC
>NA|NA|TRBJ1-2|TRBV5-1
CASSLGRDRYGYTF
TGCGCCAGCAGCTTAGGTCGGGATCGCTATGGCTACACCTTC
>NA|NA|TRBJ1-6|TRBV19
CASKGTENYNSPLHF
TGTGCCAGTAAGGGGACGGAGAACTATAATTCACCCCTCCACTTT
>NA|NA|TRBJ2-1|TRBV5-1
CASSLNGNEQFF
TGCGCCAGCAGCTTGAACGGAAATGAGCAGTTCTTC
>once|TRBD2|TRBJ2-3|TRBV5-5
CASSASSGGLTDTQYF
TGTGCCAGCAGCGCATCTAGCGGGGGGTTGACAGATACGCAGTATTTT
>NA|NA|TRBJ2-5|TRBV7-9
CASSLGGTRGETQYF
TGTGCCAGCAGCTTAGGGGGGACACGGGGAGAGACCCAGTACTTC
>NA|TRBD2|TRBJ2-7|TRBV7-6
CASSRLAGSTYEQYF
TGTGCCAGCAGCCGACTAGCGGGAAGTACCTACGAGCAGTACTTC
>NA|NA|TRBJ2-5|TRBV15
CATSRGGSGETQYF
TGTGCCACCAGCAGAGGTGGTTCTGGTGAGACCCAGTACTTC
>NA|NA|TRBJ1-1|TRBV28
CASSLAVGVTEAFF
TGTGCCAGCAGTTTAGCTGTTGGTGTCACTGAAGCTTTCTTT
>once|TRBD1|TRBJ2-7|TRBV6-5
CASSYGGQGTYEQYF
TGTGCCAGCAGTTACGGGGGACAGGGGACCTACGAGCAGTACTTC
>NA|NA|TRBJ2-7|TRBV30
CAWSATAPYEQYF
TGTGCCTGGAGTGCGACAGCACCCTACGAGCAGTACTTC
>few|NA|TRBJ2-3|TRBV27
CASSLRERGTDTQYF
TGTGCCAGCAGTTTGAGGGAGAGGGGCACAGATACGCAGTATTTT
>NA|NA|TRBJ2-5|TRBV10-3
CAISEGETQYF
TGTGCCATCAGTGAGGGAGAGACCCAGTACTTC
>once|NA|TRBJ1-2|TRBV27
CASSLIQGEGYTF
TGTGCCAGCAGTTTAATACAGGGTGAAGGCTACACCTTC
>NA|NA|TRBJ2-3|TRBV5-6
CASRQRFGSPDTQYF
TGTGCCAGCAGGCAAAGGTTCGGGAGCCCAGATACGCAGTATTTT
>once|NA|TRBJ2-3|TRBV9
CASTPRAGGTDTQYF
TGTGCCAGCACCCCAAGGGCAGGGGGCACAGATACGCAGTATTTT
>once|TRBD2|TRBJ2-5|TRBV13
CASSLGLAETQYF
TGTGCCAGCAGCTTAGGACTAGCGGAGACCCAGTACTTC
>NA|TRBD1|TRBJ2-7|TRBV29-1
CSVERDSVPNEQYF
TGCAGCGTTGAACGGGACAGTGTTCCTAACGAGCAGTACTTC
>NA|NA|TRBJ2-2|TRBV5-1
CASSQNTGELFF
TGCGCCAGCAGCCAAAACACCGGGGAGCTGTTTTTT